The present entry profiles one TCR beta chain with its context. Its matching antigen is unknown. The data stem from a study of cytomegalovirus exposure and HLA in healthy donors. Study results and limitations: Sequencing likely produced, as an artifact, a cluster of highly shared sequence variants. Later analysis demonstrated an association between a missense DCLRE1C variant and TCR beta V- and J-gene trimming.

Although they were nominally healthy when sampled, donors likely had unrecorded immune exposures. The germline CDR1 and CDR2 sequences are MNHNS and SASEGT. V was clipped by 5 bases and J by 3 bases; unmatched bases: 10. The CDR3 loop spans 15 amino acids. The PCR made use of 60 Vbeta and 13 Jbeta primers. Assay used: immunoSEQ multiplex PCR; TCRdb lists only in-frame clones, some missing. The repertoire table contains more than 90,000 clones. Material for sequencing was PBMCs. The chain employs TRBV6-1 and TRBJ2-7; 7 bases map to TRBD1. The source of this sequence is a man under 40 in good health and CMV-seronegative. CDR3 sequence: CASSPDRAPLYEQYF. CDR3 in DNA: TGTGCCAGCAGTCCCGACAGGGCTCCCCTCTACGAGCAGTACTTC.